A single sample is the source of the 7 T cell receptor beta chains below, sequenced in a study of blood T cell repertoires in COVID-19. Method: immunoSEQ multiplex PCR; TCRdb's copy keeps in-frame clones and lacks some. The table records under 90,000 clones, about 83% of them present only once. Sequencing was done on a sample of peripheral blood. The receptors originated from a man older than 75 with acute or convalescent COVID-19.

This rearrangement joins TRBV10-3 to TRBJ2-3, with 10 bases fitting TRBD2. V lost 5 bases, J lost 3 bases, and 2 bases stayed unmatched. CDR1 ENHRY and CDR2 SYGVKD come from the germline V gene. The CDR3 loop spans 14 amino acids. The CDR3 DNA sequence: TGTGCCATCAGTACTAGCGGGGTAACAGATACGCAGTATTTT. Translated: CAISTSGVTDTQYF.

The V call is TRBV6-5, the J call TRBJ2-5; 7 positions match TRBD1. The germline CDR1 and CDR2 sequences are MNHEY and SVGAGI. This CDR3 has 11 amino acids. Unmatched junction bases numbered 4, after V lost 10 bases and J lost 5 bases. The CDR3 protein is CAIGTAETQYF. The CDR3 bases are TGTGCCATCGGGACAGCGGAGACCCAGTACTTC.

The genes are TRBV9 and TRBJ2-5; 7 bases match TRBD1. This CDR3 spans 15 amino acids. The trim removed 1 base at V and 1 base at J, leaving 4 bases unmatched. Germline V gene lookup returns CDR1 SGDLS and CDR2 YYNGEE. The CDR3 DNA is TGTGCCAGCAGCGTACTGCAGGGGGTCCAAGAGACCCAGTACTTC. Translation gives CASSVLQGVQETQYF.

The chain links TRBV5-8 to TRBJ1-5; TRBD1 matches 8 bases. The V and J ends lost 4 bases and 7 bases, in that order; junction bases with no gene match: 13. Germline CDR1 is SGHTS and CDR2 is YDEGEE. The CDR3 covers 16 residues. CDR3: CASSPHGQGAGQPQHF. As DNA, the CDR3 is TGTGCCAGCAGCCCGCACGGGCAGGGGGCCGGGCAGCCCCAGCATTTT.

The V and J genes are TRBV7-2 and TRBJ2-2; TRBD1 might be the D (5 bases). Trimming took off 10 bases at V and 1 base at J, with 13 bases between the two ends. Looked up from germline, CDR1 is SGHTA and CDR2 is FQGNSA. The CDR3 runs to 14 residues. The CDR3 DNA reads TGTGCCACCGAGAGACAGATGAACACCGGGGAGCTGTTTTTT. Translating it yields CATERQMNTGELFF.

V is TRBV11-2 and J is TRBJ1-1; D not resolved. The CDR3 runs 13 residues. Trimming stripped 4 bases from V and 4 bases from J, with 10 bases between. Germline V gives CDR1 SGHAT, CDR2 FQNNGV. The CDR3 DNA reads TGTGCCAGCAGCTCCCAAGCCGCCACTGAAGCTTTCTTT. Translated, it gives CASSSQAATEAFF.

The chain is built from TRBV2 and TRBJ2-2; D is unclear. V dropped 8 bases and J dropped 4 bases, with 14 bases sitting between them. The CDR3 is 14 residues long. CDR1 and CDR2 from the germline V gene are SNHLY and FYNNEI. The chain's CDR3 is CASADSSGTGELFF. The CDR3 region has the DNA TGTGCCAGCGCAGACTCCTCGGGCACCGGGGAGCTGTTTTTT.